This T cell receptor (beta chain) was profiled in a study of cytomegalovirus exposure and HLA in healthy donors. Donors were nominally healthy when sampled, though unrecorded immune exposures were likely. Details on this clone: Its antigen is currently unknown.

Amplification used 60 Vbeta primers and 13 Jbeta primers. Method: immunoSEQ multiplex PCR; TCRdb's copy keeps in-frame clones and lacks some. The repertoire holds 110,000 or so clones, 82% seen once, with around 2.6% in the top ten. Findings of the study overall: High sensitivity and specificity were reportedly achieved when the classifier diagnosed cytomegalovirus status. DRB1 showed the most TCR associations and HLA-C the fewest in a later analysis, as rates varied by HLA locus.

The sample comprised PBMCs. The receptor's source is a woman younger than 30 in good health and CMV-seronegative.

CDR3 sequence (DNA): TGTGCCAGCAGCTTCCGGGGTTCGGATGGCTACACCTTC. Protein: CASSFRGSDGYTF. This sequence joins TRBV5-4 and TRBJ1-2; no reliable D call. CDR3 length: 13 residues. Germline CDR1 reads SGHNT; CDR2 reads YYREEE (reference sequence). Between the trimmed V and J ends, which lost 2 bases and 6 bases, there was a span of 11 bases.